Listed here is a single TCR beta chain. Its target is not known. Other nucleotide sequences in the sample specify the same CDR3. Per the original data handling: ImmunoSEQ yielded junction-only sequences lacking quality scores, so filtering differed. Sequenced by immunoSEQ multiplex PCR; TCRdb stores in-frame clones only, minus some. The DNA was the basis for D and trimming; V, J and clone size are from that table. Of 2.3 million or so clones in the sample, approximately 95% were seen once. The data belong to a study of shared clonotypes between healthy human individuals. Study at large: Per donor, CD8 memory used one plate, CD8 naive used two, CD4 memory used three and CD4 naive used three.

Overall study results and limits: Read depth was anticipated to influence clonotype sharing among donors. The naive CD4 repertoires of a handful of donors were compared, and around 4.7% of clonotypes were shared.

Germline loops: CDR1 MDHEN, CDR2 SYDVKM. V was shortened by 11 bases and J by 3 bases, with 13 bases between the two germline ends. The CDR3 length is 12 residues. The specimen was naive CD4+ T cells from PBMCs. Subset in this sample: CD45RA+ positively selected. The V call is TRBV28, the J call TRBJ1-2; unclear D gene. The source of this sequence is a young man in good health. Some clones in this sample may be carry-over from other donors' samples. CDR3 bases: TGTGCCGTGGACGGGCAGGACTATGGCTACACCTTC. This gives the protein CAVDGQDYGYTF.